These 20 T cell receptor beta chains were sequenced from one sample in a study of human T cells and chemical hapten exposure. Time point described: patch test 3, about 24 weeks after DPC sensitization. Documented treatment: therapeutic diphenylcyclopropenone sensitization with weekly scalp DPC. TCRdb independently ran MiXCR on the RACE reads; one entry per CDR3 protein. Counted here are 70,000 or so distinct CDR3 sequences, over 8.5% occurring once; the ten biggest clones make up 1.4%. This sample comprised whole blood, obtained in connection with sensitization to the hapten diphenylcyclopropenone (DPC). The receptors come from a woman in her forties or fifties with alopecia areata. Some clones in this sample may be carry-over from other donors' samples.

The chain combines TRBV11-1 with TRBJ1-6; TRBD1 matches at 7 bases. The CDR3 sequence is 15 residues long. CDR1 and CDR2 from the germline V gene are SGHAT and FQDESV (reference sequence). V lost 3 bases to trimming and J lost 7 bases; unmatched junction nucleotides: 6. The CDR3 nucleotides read TGTGCCAGCAGCTTTTTGGCAGGGGGAAATTCACCCCTCCACTTT. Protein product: CASSFLAGGNSPLHF.

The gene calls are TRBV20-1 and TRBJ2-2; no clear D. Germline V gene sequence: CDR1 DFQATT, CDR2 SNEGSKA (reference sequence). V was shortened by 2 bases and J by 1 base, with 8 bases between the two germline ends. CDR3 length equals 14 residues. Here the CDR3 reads CSARNLLNTGELFF. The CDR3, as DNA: TGCAGTGCTAGAAATCTCCTGAACACCGGGGAGCTGTTTTTT.

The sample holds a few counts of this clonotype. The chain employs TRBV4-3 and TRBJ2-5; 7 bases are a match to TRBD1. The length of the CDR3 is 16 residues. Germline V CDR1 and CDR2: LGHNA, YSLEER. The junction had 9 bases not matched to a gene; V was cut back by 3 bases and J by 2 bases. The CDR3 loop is CASSQDRQGVQETQYF. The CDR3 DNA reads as TGCGCCAGCAGCCAGGATCGACAGGGAGTACAAGAGACCCAGTACTTC.

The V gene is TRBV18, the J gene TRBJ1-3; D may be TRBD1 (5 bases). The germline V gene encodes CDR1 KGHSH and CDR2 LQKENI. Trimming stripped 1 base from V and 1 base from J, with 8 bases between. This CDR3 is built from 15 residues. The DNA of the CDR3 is TGTGCCAGCTCACCACAACAGGTGTCTGGAAACACCATATATTTT. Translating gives CASSPQQVSGNTIYF.

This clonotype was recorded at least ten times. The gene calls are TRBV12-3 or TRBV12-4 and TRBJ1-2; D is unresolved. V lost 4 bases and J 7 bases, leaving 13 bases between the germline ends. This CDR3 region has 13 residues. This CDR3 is CASSSMSLGGYTF. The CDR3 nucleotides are TGTGCCAGCAGTTCAATGTCTCTTGGTGGCTACACCTTC.

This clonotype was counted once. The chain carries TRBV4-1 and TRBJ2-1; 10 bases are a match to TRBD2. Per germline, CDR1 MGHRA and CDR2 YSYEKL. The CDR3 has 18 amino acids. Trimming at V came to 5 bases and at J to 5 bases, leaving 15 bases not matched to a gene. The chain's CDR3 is CASSVHHTSGELNNEQFF. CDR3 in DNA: TGCGCCAGCAGCGTCCACCATACTAGCGGGGAGTTGAACAATGAGCAGTTCTTC.

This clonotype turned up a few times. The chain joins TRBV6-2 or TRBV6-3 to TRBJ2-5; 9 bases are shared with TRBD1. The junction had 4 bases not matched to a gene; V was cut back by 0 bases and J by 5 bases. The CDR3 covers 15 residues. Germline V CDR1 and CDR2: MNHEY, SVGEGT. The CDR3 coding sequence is TGTGCCAGCAGTTACTCGACGACAGGGGGGGAGACCCAGTACTTC. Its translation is CASSYSTTGGETQYF.

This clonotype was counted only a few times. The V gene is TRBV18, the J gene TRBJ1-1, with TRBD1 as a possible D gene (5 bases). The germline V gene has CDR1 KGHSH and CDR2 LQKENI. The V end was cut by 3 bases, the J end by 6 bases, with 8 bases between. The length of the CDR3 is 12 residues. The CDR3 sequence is CASSPEGAEAFF. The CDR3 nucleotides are TGTGCCAGCTCACCGGAAGGGGCTGAAGCTTTCTTT.

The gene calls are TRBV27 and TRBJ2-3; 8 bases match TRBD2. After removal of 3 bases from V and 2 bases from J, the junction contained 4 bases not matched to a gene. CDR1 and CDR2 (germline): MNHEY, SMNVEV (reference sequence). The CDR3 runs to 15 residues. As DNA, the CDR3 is TGTGCCAGCAGTTTCAGGCGGGGGGCCACAGATACGCAGTATTTT. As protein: CASSFRRGATDTQYF.

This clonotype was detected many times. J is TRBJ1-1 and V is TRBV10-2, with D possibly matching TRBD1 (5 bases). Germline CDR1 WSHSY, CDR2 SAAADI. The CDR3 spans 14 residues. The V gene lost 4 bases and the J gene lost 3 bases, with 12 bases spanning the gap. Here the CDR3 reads CASSVGGKYTEAFF. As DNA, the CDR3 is TGCGCCAGCAGTGTTGGGGGGAAGTACACTGAAGCTTTCTTT.

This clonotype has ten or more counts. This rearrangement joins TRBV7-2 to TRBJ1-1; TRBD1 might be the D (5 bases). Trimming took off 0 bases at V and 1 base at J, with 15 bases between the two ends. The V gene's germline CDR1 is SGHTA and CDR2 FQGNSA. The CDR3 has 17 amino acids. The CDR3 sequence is CASSLAYAGRTNTEAFF. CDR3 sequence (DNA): TGTGCCAGCAGCTTAGCGTACGCAGGGCGAACGAACACTGAAGCTTTCTTT.

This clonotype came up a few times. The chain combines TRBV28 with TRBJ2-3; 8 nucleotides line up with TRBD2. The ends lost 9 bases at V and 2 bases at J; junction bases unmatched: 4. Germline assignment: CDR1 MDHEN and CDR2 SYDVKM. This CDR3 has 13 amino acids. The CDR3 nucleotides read TGTGCCAGTTTAGCGGGGAACACAGATACGCAGTATTTT. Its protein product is CASLAGNTDTQYF.

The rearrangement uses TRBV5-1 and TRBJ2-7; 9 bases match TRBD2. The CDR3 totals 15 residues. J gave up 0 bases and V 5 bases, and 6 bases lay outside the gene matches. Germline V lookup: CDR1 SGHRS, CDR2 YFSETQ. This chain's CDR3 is CASSFASGASYEQYF. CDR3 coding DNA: TGCGCCAGCAGTTTCGCTAGCGGGGCCTCCTACGAGCAGTACTTC. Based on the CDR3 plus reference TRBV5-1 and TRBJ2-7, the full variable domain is KAGVTQTPRYLIKTRGQQVTLSCSPISGHRSVSWYQQTPGQGLQFLFEYFSETQRNKGNFPGRFSGRQFSNSRSEMNVSTLELGDSALYLCASSFASGASYEQYFGPGTRLTVT.

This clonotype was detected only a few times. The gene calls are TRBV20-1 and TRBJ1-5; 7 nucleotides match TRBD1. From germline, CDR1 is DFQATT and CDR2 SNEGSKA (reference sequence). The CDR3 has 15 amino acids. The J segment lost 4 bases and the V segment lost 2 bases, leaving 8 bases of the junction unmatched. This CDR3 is CSARPDNRGNQPQHF. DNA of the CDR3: TGCAGTGCTAGACCCGATAACAGGGGTAATCAGCCCCAGCATTTT.

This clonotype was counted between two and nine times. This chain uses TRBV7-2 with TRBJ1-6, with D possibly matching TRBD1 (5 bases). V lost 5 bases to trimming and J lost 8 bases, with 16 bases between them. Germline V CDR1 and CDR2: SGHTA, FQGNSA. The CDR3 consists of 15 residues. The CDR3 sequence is CASSPSTGHYSPLHF. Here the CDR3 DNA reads TGTGCCAGCAGCCCGAGTACAGGTCACTATTCACCCCTCCACTTT.

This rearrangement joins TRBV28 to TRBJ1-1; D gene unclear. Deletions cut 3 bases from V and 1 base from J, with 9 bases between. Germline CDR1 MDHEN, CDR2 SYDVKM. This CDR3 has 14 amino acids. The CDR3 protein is CASSLVPGNTEAFF. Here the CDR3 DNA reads TGTGCCAGCAGTTTGGTGCCAGGGAACACTGAAGCTTTCTTT. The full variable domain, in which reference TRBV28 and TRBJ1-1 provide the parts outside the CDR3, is DVKVTQSSRYLVKRTGEKVFLECVQDMDHENMFWYRQDPGLGLRLIYFSYDVKMKEKGDIPEGYSVSREKKERFSLILESASTNQTSMYLCASSLVPGNTEAFFGQGTRLTVV.

The CDR3 region has the DNA TGTGCCAGCAGCTGGGGCGGGGGCAGCACAGATACGCAGTATTTT. It codes for CASSWGGGSTDTQYF. The chain employs TRBV5-4 and TRBJ2-3, with D maybe TRBD2 (7 bases). Germline lookup yields CDR1 SGHNT and CDR2 YYREEE (reference sequence). CDR3 length: 15 residues. V was clipped by 3 bases and J by 0 bases, with 11 bases between them.

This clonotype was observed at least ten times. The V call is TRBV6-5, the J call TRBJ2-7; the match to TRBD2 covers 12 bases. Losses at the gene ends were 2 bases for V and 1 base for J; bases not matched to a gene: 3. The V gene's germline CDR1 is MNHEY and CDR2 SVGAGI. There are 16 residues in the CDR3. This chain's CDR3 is CASSYAGTSGSYEQYF. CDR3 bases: TGTGCCAGCAGTTACGCAGGGACTAGCGGGTCCTACGAGCAGTACTTC.

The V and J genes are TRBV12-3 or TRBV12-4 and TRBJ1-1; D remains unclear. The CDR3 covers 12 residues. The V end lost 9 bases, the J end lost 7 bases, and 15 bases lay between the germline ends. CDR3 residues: CASHKDGVEAFF. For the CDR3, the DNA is TGTGCCAGTCACAAGGACGGAGTTGAAGCTTTCTTT.

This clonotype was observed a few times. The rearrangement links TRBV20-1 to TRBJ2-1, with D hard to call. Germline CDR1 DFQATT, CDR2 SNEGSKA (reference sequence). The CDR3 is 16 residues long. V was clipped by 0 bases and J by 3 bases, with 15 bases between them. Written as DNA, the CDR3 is TGCAGTGCTAGAGATTCAGGCTTCTTCCTCTACAATGAGCAGTTCTTC. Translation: CSARDSGFFLYNEQFF.